A single TCR beta chain is shown here with its context. The data belong to a study of tumor T cells in aggressive B-cell lymphoma. Germline CDR1 SGHNT, CDR2 YYREEE (reference sequence). This CDR3 is 14 amino acids long. Trimming took off 2 bases at V and 6 bases at J, with 11 bases between the two ends. Here immunoSEQ multiplex PCR was the method, and the copy in TCRdb shows in-frame clones only, minus some. The top ten clones hold roughly 6% of a sample with 3,000 or so clones, approximately 89% of them seen once. This chain connects TRBV5-4 to TRBJ1-4, with D possibly TRBD1 on 6 matching bases. This TCR came from an adult with diffuse large B cell lymphoma. The sequenced material came from tumor tissue. Here the CDR3 reads CASSFGGAYEKLFF. The CDR3 DNA sequence: TGTGCCAGCAGCTTTGGGGGGGCTTATGAAAAACTGTTTTTT.